Following are 26 T cell receptor beta chains from one sample sequenced in a study of cytomegalovirus exposure and HLA in healthy donors. Use of 60 Vbeta and 13 Jbeta primers characterized the PCR. TCRdb's copy holds only in-frame clones and misses some; the assay was immunoSEQ multiplex PCR. This table has 95,000 to 130,000 clones, roughly 83% appearing once. Sequences were obtained from PBMCs. All receptors derive from a man younger than 45 in good health and CMV-seropositive.

The chain links TRBV2 to TRBJ2-3; 10 nucleotides align to TRBD1. The germline V gene has CDR1 SNHLY and CDR2 FYNNEI. The V and J ends lost 6 bases and 6 bases, in that order; junction bases with no gene match: 6. The CDR3 extends over 14 amino acids. Here the CDR3 DNA reads TGTGCCAGCAGCTGGGACAGGGGAGCCGATACGCAGTATTTT. As protein: CASSWDRGADTQYF.

The chain uses TRBV5-1 and TRBJ1-1; D gene unclear. The ends were cut back, 0 bases at V and 4 bases at J, with 7 bases in the middle. The germline V gene has CDR1 SGHRS and CDR2 YFSETQ. This CDR3 contains 13 residues. This CDR3 is CASSLGAGTEAFF. CDR3 nucleotides: TGCGCCAGCAGCTTGGGGGCAGGCACTGAAGCTTTCTTT. Full variable domain (rest looked up from reference TRBV5-1 and TRBJ1-1): KAGVTQTPRYLIKTRGQQVTLSCSPISGHRSVSWYQQTPGQGLQFLFEYFSETQRNKGNFPGRFSGRQFSNSRSEMNVSTLELGDSALYLCASSLGAGTEAFFGQGTRLTVV.

J is TRBJ2-7 and V is TRBV11-2; D gene uncertain. CDR3 length equals 14 residues. Trimming removed 5 bases at V and 5 bases at J, with 16 bases between. Germline loops: CDR1 SGHAT, CDR2 FQNNGV. The CDR3 coding sequence is TGTGCCAGCAGCCTTTTACCGGTGGGCCACGAGCAGTACTTC. Protein product: CASSLLPVGHEQYF.

The chain has TRBV5-1 and TRBJ2-2, with D tentatively TRBD1 (6 bases). The ends were cut back, 3 bases at V and 6 bases at J, with 24 bases in the middle. Looked up from germline, CDR1 is SGHRS and CDR2 is YFSETQ. The CDR3 spans 18 residues. CDR3 bases: TGCGCCAGCAGCTCGTTGAGGGGGTCGCTCAAGCGGTCCGGGGAGCTGTTTTTT. Translation gives CASSSLRGSLKRSGELFF.

The chain carries TRBV28 and TRBJ2-3; D gene uncertain. Trimming cost V 5 bases and J 2 bases, with 11 bases left between them. This CDR3 contains 14 residues. CDR1 is MDHEN and CDR2 is SYDVKM in the germline V gene. DNA for the CDR3: TGTGCCAGCAGTATTAACAGCCCCACAGATACGCAGTATTTT. Its protein is CASSINSPTDTQYF. Full variable domain (remainder filled in from reference TRBV28 and TRBJ2-3): DVKVTQSSRYLVKRTGEKVFLECVQDMDHENMFWYRQDPGLGLRLIYFSYDVKMKEKGDIPEGYSVSREKKERFSLILESASTNQTSMYLCASSINSPTDTQYFGPGTRLTVL.

The J gene is TRBJ2-3, the V gene TRBV21-1; the D segment call TRBD2 is taken from the table without a DNA check. TRBV21-1 is a pseudogene segment. The CDR3 has 17 amino acids. The CDR3 sequence: CASSKGGLSSSTDTQYF. As DNA, the CDR3 is TGTGCCAGCAGCAAAGGTGGTCTTAGCTCTAGCACAGATACGCAGTATTTT.

The chain is built from TRBV16 and TRBJ1-2; 12 bases fit TRBD1. This CDR3 has 17 residues. In germline, CDR1 is KGHSY, CDR2 FQNENV. With 2 bases clipped from V and 7 bases from J, the junction kept 11 bases outside the gene matches. CDR3 in amino acids: CASSQRGTGGARVGYTF. Written as DNA, the CDR3 is TGTGCCAGCAGCCAACGAGGGACAGGGGGCGCGAGGGTTGGCTACACCTTC.

The V and J genes are TRBV19 and TRBJ2-2, with D possibly being TRBD2 (5 bases). Germline CDR1 reads LNHDA; CDR2 reads SQIVND (reference sequence). The CDR3 length is 17 residues. V lost 0 bases and J lost 2, with 13 bases in between. The CDR3 DNA is TGTGCCAGTAGTATAGACGGGGAAACAGCTAACACCGGGGAGCTGTTTTTT. This codes for CASSIDGETANTGELFF.

This sequence joins TRBV14 and TRBJ2-1, with a possible D match to TRBD1 (6 bases). Germline V lookup: CDR1 SGHDN, CDR2 FVKESK. This CDR3 region has 16 residues. V lost 4 bases and J 6 bases, leaving 19 bases between the germline ends. CDR3 DNA sequence: TGTGCCAGCAGCCCCAAACCCGATACAGGGAGCAATGAGCAGTTCTTC. Amino acid sequence: CASSPKPDTGSNEQFF.

The rearrangement links TRBV7-2 to TRBJ1-2; TRBD1 aligns across 8 bases. J was trimmed by 8 bases and V by 5 bases; bases with no gene match: 10. CDR3 length: 14 amino acids. CDR1 is SGHTA and CDR2 is FQGNSA in the germline V gene. For the CDR3, the DNA is TGTGCCAGCAGCCACAGGGGGGCTATGTCCGGCTACACCTTC. Amino acids: CASSHRGAMSGYTF.

V gene TRBV5-1 combines with J gene TRBJ1-3, with unresolved D. The V end lost 0 bases, the J end lost 0 bases, and 13 bases lay between the germline ends. Germline V gene sequence: CDR1 SGHRS, CDR2 YFSETQ. The CDR3 sequence is 17 residues long. CDR3 sequence reads: CASSLAGGGLSGNTIYF. CDR3 bases: TGCGCCAGCAGCTTGGCTGGCGGCGGCCTCTCTGGAAACACCATATATTTT.

The V and J genes are TRBV5-1 and TRBJ2-5; 8 bases align to TRBD1. Trimming removed 0 bases from V and 3 bases from J; junction bases left unmatched: 1. The CDR3 sequence is 14 residues long. Germline CDR1 SGHRS, CDR2 YFSETQ. In DNA form, the CDR3 reads TGCGCCAGCAGCTTGGAACAGGGGGAAGAGACCCAGTACTTC. It yields the protein CASSLEQGEETQYF.

The chain carries TRBV7-9 and TRBJ1-5, with TRBD1 as a possible D gene (6 bases). The germline V and J ends were trimmed by 5 bases and 7 bases, with 15 bases remaining between them. The CDR3 is 14 residues long. Looked up from germline, CDR1 is SEHNR and CDR2 is FQNEAQ (reference sequence). The CDR3 reads CASSQTGSWQPQHF. CDR3 coding DNA: TGTGCCAGCAGCCAAACAGGGTCTTGGCAGCCCCAGCATTTT. The complete variable domain, with remaining parts taken from reference TRBV7-9 and TRBJ1-5, reads DTGVSQNPRHKITKRGQNVTFRCDPISEHNRLYWYRQTLGQGPEFLTYFQNEAQLEKSRLLSDRFSAERPKGSFSTLEIQRTEQGDSAMYLCASSQTGSWQPQHFGDGTRLSIL.

V gene TRBV2 combines with J gene TRBJ1-2; D gene ambiguous. V lost 6 bases and J 9 bases, leaving 14 bases between the germline ends. The CDR3 covers 12 residues. CDR1 is SNHLY, CDR2 FYNNEI, per germline. The CDR3 bases are TGTGCCAGCAGCCTCGATGGCGGGCGCTACACCTTC. Residues: CASSLDGGRYTF.

The CDR3 DNA reads as TGTGCCAGCACTGAGACAGGGGGTTACAATGAGCAGTTCTTC. Protein sequence: CASTETGGYNEQFF. The chain uses TRBV28 and TRBJ2-1; 9 positions match TRBD1. The CDR3 runs to 14 residues. Trimming cost V 7 bases and J 4 bases; bases outside gene matches: 5. Germline assignment: CDR1 MDHEN and CDR2 SYDVKM.

V gene TRBV10-2 combines with J gene TRBJ2-7; a possible D gene is TRBD1 (6 bases). There are 12 residues in the CDR3. Looked up from germline, CDR1 is WSHSY and CDR2 is SAAADI. The V gene lost 8 bases and the J gene lost 3 bases, with 11 bases spanning the gap. Here the CDR3 reads CASRQDSYEQYF. The CDR3 DNA follows: TGCGCCAGCCGACAGGACAGCTACGAGCAGTACTTC.

DNA of the CDR3: TGTGCCAGCAGCCTTAGGACAGTCGACGAGCAGTACTTC. The encoded protein is CASSLRTVDEQYF. The genes are TRBV7-2 and TRBJ2-7; perhaps TRBD1 as D (6 bases). Germline values: CDR1 SGHTA, CDR2 FQGNSA. This CDR3 contains 13 residues. Trimming shortened V by 5 bases and J by 5 bases, and 13 bases separated the two germline ends. The full variable domain, completed using reference TRBV7-2 and TRBJ2-7, is GAGVSQSPSNKVTEKGKDVELRCDPISGHTALYWYRQSLGQGLEFLIYFQGNSAPDKSGLPSDRFSAERTGGSVSTLTIQRTQQEDSAVYLCASSLRTVDEQYFGPGTRLTVT.

J is TRBJ2-1 and V is TRBV6-1; D possibly corresponds to TRBD1 (5 bases). Germline V lookup: CDR1 MNHNS, CDR2 SASEGT. The V end lost 2 bases, the J end lost 4 bases, and 18 bases lay between the germline ends. CDR3 length equals 17 residues. CDR3: CASSEWIGVVKYNEQFF. The CDR3 coding sequence is TGTGCCAGCAGTGAATGGATAGGGGTCGTCAAATACAATGAGCAGTTCTTC.

In DNA form, the CDR3 reads TGCAGCGCTATGGACAGGGGGCACACTGAAGCTTTCTTT. Protein sequence: CSAMDRGHTEAFF. This chain connects TRBV29-1 to TRBJ1-1, with TRBD1 matching 11 bases. This CDR3 comprises 13 residues. Per the germline V gene, CDR1 is SQVTM and CDR2 is ANQGSEA. V lost 7 bases and J lost 3; bases outside the gene matches: 4.

This sequence joins TRBV5-4 and TRBJ2-5; 12 nucleotides line up with TRBD2. CDR1 is SGHNT and CDR2 is YYREEE in the germline V gene (reference sequence). This CDR3 is built from 16 residues. V lost 1 base to trimming and J lost 7 bases; unmatched junction nucleotides: 8. CDR3 coding DNA: TGTGCCAGCAGCTTGCTAGCGGGAGGGCCGGAGGTGACCCAGTACTTC. Translated: CASSLLAGGPEVTQYF.

The chain has TRBV28 and TRBJ2-7, with TRBD2 matching 9 bases. The CDR3 totals 16 residues. The V gene's germline CDR1 is MDHEN and CDR2 SYDVKM. The junction had 9 bases not matched to a gene; V was cut back by 4 bases and J by 2 bases. The CDR3 reads CASSSSGASGTYEQYF. CDR3 sequence (DNA): TGTGCCAGCAGTTCCTCCGGGGCTAGCGGGACCTACGAGCAGTACTTC. The variable domain in full, completed from reference TRBV28 and TRBJ2-7, reads DVKVTQSSRYLVKRTGEKVFLECVQDMDHENMFWYRQDPGLGLRLIYFSYDVKMKEKGDIPEGYSVSREKKERFSLILESASTNQTSMYLCASSSSGASGTYEQYFGPGTRLTVT.

This clone has a handful of counts. The chain links TRBV18 to TRBJ1-1; a possible D gene is TRBD1 (6 bases). Germline CDR1 reads KGHSH; CDR2 reads LQKENI. V was cut by 2 bases and J by 3 bases, with 10 bases left in between. The CDR3 is 14 amino acids. The CDR3: CASSPTNRDTEAFF. The CDR3 DNA reads TGTGCCAGCTCACCAACGAACAGGGACACTGAAGCTTTCTTT.

This sequence joins TRBV4-3 and TRBJ2-7, with 8 positions matching TRBD2. V lost 3 bases and J lost 0; bases outside the gene matches: 4. Germline CDR1 reads LGHNA; CDR2 reads YSLEER. CDR3 length equals 15 residues. CDR3 region: CASSHRLASSYEQYF. The CDR3 region has the DNA TGCGCCAGCAGCCACCGACTAGCGAGCTCCTACGAGCAGTACTTC.

The rearrangement links TRBV10-2 to TRBJ2-5; TRBD2 is a possible D gene (5 bases). The CDR3 sequence is 15 residues long. The V end lost 7 bases, the J end lost 3 bases, and 18 bases lay between the germline ends. CDR1 and CDR2 from the germline V gene are WSHSY and SAAADI. The CDR3 reads CASTPPGGREETQYF. CDR3 bases: TGCGCCAGCACTCCCCCGGGCGGGCGGGAAGAGACCCAGTACTTC.

The chain is built from TRBV4-2 and TRBJ1-1, with TRBD1 identical over 10 bases. V lost 4 bases, J lost 3 bases, and 5 bases stayed unmatched. Germline CDR1 reads LGHNA; CDR2 reads YNFKEQ. The CDR3 runs 15 residues. As DNA, the CDR3 is TGTGCCAGCAGCCGTACGGGACAGGGGCACACTGAAGCTTTCTTT. Its protein product is CASSRTGQGHTEAFF.

CDR3 DNA: TGTGCCAGCAGCCGGGGGGGGACCCAGTACTTC. Translation gives CASSRGGTQYF. The V and J genes are TRBV27 and TRBJ2-5; TRBD2 matches at 8 bases. J was trimmed by 7 bases and V by 6 bases; bases with no gene match: 1. CDR3 length equals 11 residues. In germline, CDR1 is MNHEY, CDR2 SMNVEV (reference sequence).